This entry is about one T cell receptor (beta chain). Its cognate antigen has yet to be identified. Per-base quality was not reported, and no clone a single base away is much larger than it. Whole blood was collected in K2EDTA tubes by collaborating institutions according to the institutions' own protocols. For TCRbeta analysis, collaborator samples were shipped as frozen whole blood, as isolated PBMCs, or as DNA extracted from either sample type. Per the germline V gene, SNHLY is the CDR1 and FYNNEI is the CDR2. V and J are trimmed by 0 bases and 9 bases, and the gene matches miss 7 bases of the junction. The CDR3 starts with the cysteine, ends with the phenylalanine, and has 15 residues. Only CDR3 DNA remains: 45 bases, in frame from the first base. This specimen comes from a study of blood T cell repertoires in COVID-19 (dated by TCRdb to between 2020 and 2021). Context from the whole study: Samples covering the acute and convalescent phases of COVID-19 were provided by collaborators in the United States, Italy and Spain. The prospective study material was composed of cDNA or gDNA derived from T cells, B-cell-depleted T cells, or PBMCs. Deeply sampled blood TCRbeta repertoires from subjects exposed to, actively infected with, or recovered from COVID-19 were included in the dataset. The repertoires were released in a freely available public database meant as a resource for research on the immune response to SARS-CoV-2. Samples came from the ongoing ImmuneRACE study (first 160 participants) plus 1,254 subjects from 6 global collaborators. Sample metadata almost always included a de-identified subject ID, COVID-19 status, age in years and sex. Where available, HLA class I and class II types were obtained from metadata supplied by the sample provider rather than from assay-based typing. Results the study describes overall, beyond this receptor: The amount of clinical and demographic metadata varied by source and participant and was provided uncurated.

The immunoSEQ Assay, a bias-controlled multiplex PCR, was used to amplify TCRbeta CDR3 regions from genomic DNA. From the authors' description of their analysis: The number of nucleated cells in each sample was estimated by amplification of reference gene primers within the assay. To quantify the absolute abundance of each unique TCRbeta CDR3 rearrangement, sequence reads were collapsed and filtered. For each sample, productive Simpson clonality was calculated by taking the square root of Simpson's diversity index across productive rearrangements. Not all clones reach the TCRdb copy of this immuneACCESS table, which keeps in-frame sequences only. Checked studies attribute under half of the gap to unresolved V genes and leave the rest unexplained. The V and J calls and clone size come from that table; D and trimming were worked out from the DNA. This sample lists roughly 250,000 clones; about 86% were detected once. The top ten clones comprise roughly 2.9% of the sample.

The sequence links TRBV2 to TRBJ1-2, and 10 junctional nucleotides match TRBD1. The sample was peripheral blood. The sequence came from a woman aged 55-70 years with active or convalescent COVID-19. The CDR3 protein sequence reads: CASSEARTGQGSYTF. The bases are TGTGCCAGCAGTGAAGCGAGGACGGGACAGGGGAGCTACACCTTC. The entire variable domain, with the stretches around the CDR3 drawn from the reference TRBV2 and TRBJ1-2 proteins, is EPEVTQTPSHQVTQMGQEVILRCVPISNHLYFYWYRQILGQKVEFLVSFYNNEISEKSEIFDDQFSVERPDGSNFTLKIRSTKLEDSAMYFCASSEARTGQGSYTFGSGTRLTVV.